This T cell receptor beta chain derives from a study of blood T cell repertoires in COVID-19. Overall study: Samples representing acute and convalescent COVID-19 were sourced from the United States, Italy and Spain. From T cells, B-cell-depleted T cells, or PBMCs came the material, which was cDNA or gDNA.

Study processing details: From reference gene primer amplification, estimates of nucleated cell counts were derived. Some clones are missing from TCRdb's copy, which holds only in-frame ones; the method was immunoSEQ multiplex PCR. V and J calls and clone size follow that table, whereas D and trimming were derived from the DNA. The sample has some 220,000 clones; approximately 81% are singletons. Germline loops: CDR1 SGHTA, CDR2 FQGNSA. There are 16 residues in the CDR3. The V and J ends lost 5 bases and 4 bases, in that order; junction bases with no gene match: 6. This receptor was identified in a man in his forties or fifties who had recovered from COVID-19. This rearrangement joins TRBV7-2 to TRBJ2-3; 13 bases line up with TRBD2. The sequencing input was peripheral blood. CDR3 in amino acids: CASSHRTSGSADTQYF. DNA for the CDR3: TGTGCCAGCAGCCACCGGACTAGCGGGAGTGCAGATACGCAGTATTTT.